This T cell receptor (beta chain) was profiled in a study of T cell changes during pregnancy in multiple sclerosis. The CDR3 consists of 15 residues. Trimming removed 3 bases from V and 5 bases from J, with 13 bases in between. Germline CDR1 MNHEY, CDR2 SVGAGI. Method: immunoSEQ multiplex PCR; TCRdb's copy keeps in-frame clones and lacks some. The table shows 17,000 or so clones, with approximately 84% occurring only once. Sequenced material: CD8+ T cells from peripheral blood mononuclear cells, taken in the third trimester of pregnancy. This TCR was recovered from a female donor in good health, enrolled as a control in a pregnancy study. The J gene is TRBJ1-4, the V gene TRBV6-5; D ambiguous. The DNA for the CDR3 is TGTGCCAGCAGTTATGGGCCTCCGGGAAATGAAAAACTGTTTTTT. Translation gives CASSYGPPGNEKLFF.